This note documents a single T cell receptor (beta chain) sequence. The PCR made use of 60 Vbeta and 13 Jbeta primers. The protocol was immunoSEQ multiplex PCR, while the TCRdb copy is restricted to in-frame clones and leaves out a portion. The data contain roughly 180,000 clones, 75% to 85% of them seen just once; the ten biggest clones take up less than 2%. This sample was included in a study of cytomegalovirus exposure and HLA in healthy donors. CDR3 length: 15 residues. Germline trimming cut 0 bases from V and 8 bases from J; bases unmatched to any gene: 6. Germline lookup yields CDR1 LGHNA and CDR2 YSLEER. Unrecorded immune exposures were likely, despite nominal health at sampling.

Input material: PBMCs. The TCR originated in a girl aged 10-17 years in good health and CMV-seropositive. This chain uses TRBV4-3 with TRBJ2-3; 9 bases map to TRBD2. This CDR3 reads CASSQDLMGLATQYF. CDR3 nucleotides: TGCGCCAGCAGCCAAGATCTTATGGGACTAGCTACGCAGTATTTT.